This TCR beta chain comes out of a study of T-cell reconstitution after alpha-beta-depleted transplantation in children. As it was prepared, the TCRbeta library received unique molecular identifiers. Using its own MiXCR run on the PCR reads, TCRdb lists one record per CDR3 protein. This repertoire shows approximately 400,000 distinct CDR3 sequences, roughly a tenth found once; its top ten account for 4.5% to 6%. The ends were cut back, 5 bases at V and 2 bases at J, with 16 bases in the middle. CDR1 PRHDT and CDR2 FYEKMQ come from the germline V gene (reference sequence). This CDR3 spans 16 amino acids.

The chain joins TRBV13 to TRBJ2-4; tentatively, D is TRBD1 (6 bases). The sample here was PBMCs from the stem cell graft donor, taken from the stem cell graft. The clonotype was recovered from a human donor who donated a stem cell graft to a child with acute myeloid leukemia. The CDR3 DNA reads TGTGCCAGCAGCAAAAGACAGGTCTTGACCAAAAACATTCAGTACTTC. It yields the protein CASSKRQVLTKNIQYF.